This T cell receptor (beta chain) was recorded in a study of shared clonotypes between healthy human individuals. Study summary: CD4 naive cells filled three plates per donor, CD4 memory three, CD8 naive two and CD8 memory one.

Sequencing used immunoSEQ multiplex PCR; TCRdb keeps in-frame clones, though not all of them. The repertoire holds about 2.3 million clones, with around 90% as singletons. CD4+ cells yielded CD45RA+ naive and CD45RA-negative memory subsets. This sequence originates from a man younger than 30 in good health. Some clones in this sample may be carry-over from other donors' samples. The specimen was naive CD4+ T cells from PBMCs. Subset: CD45RA+ positively selected.

Written as DNA, the CDR3 is TGTGCCAGTAGAGGCGGGAGGGGCACAGATACGCAGTATTTT. Its protein product is CASRGGRGTDTQYF. The chain couples TRBV19 to TRBJ2-3, with 9 bases matching TRBD2. Unmatched junction bases numbered 2, after V lost 6 bases and J lost 1 base. Germline V gives CDR1 LNHDA, CDR2 SQIVND (reference sequence). The CDR3 has 14 residues. The variable domain in full, completed from reference TRBV19 and TRBJ2-3, reads DGGITQSPKYLFRKEGQNVTLSCEQNLNHDAMYWYRQDPGQGLRLIYYSQIVNDFQKGDIAEGYSVSREKKESFPLTVTSAQKNPTAFYLCASRGGRGTDTQYFGPGTRLTVL.